This entry lists 16 T cell receptor beta chains sequenced from one sample in a study of T cells in Graves' hyperthyroidism and ophthalmopathy. The TCR beta CDR3 regions underwent amplification using RNA transcripts as the source. In the first-round RT-PCR of the TCR CDR3, the HTBI primer set was used. TCRdb redid the calling of the multiplex PCR reads with MiXCR, one entry per CDR3 protein. There are roughly 500,000 distinct CDR3 sequences in the sample; 40% to 55% occur only once, and around 44% lies in the top ten. The specimen was peripheral blood or thyroid tissue (not recorded which). These receptors originate from an adult woman with Graves' disease, either hyperthyroidism or ophthalmopathy (not recorded which).

This clonotype was found a few times. The junction departs from germline at one end; a sequencing error may be responsible. This sequence joins TRBV20-1 and TRBJ2-2; D possibly corresponds to TRBD2 (5 bases). The CDR3 has 12 amino acids. The germline V gene encodes CDR1 DFQATT and CDR2 SNEGSKA (reference sequence). This chain's CDR3 is CSANWNTGELSW. CDR3 sequence (DNA): TGCAGTGCTAACTGGAACACCGGGGAGCTGTCTTGG.

The chain joins TRBV20-1 to TRBJ1-5; 11 bases align to TRBD1. Germline loops: CDR1 DFQATT, CDR2 SNEGSKA (reference sequence). The CDR3 contains 14 residues. V dropped 3 bases and J dropped 9; count of bases not matched to a gene: 7. Here the CDR3 DNA reads TGCAGTGCTAGGAGTGGGACAGGGGGTACGCCCCAGCATTTT. Encoded protein: CSARSGTGGTPQHF.

V gene TRBV28 combines with J gene TRBJ1-5; the match to TRBD1 covers 7 bases. Losses at the gene ends were 2 bases for V and 4 bases for J; bases not matched to a gene: 5. This CDR3 has 15 amino acids. The germline V gene encodes CDR1 MDHEN and CDR2 SYDVKM. DNA of the CDR3: TGTGCCAGCAGTTTAACAGGGGTGCGAAATCAGCCCCAGCATTTT. As protein: CASSLTGVRNQPQHF.

The chain is built from TRBV2 and TRBJ2-5, with D tentatively TRBD1 (6 bases). CDR3 length: 14 residues. From germline, CDR1 is SNHLY and CDR2 FYNNEI. V dropped 2 bases and J dropped 5 bases, with 12 bases sitting between them. The CDR3 DNA is TGTGCCAGCAGTGAACGGGCAGGGGCGGAGACCCAGTACTTC. It yields the protein CASSERAGAETQYF.

The chain combines TRBV7-9 with TRBJ1-2, with unresolved D. V gave up 4 bases and J gave up 3 bases, with 9 bases separating them. The CDR3 covers 13 residues. The germline V gene has CDR1 SEHNR and CDR2 FQNEAQ (reference sequence). The CDR3 loop reads CASSYGSDYGYTF. The CDR3 DNA follows: TGTGCCAGCAGCTATGGCAGCGACTATGGCTACACCTTC.

There are many counts of this clonotype. V gene TRBV10-2 combines with J gene TRBJ1-1; D might be TRBD1 (5 bases). The V gene's germline CDR1 is WSHSY and CDR2 SAAADI. This CDR3 is built from 16 residues. Trimming shortened V by 6 bases and J by 0 bases, and 17 bases separated the two germline ends. DNA for the CDR3: TGCGCCAGCAGGCCCGGGGCAAGATCCCTGAACACTGAAGCTTTCTTT. Translated: CASRPGARSLNTEAFF.

This chain links TRBV19 with TRBJ1-1; D perhaps matches TRBD1 (5 bases). The CDR3 loop spans 11 amino acids. Germline CDR1 LNHDA, CDR2 SQIVND (reference sequence). The V gene lost 8 bases and the J gene lost 6 bases, with 10 bases spanning the gap. The CDR3: CASFGRAEAFF. The CDR3 nucleotides are TGTGCCAGTTTTGGCAGGGCTGAAGCTTTCTTT.

This clonotype occurred many times. In DNA, the CDR3 is TGTGCCAGCAGCGAAGACCAAGCGTACCAGCCCCAGCATTTT. Its translation is CASSEDQAYQPQHF. V gene TRBV7-9 combines with J gene TRBJ1-5; D not resolved. Germline values: CDR1 SEHNR, CDR2 FQNEAQ (reference sequence). V lost 5 bases and J lost 7, with 15 bases in between. This CDR3 has 14 amino acids.

This clonotype was counted many times. The rearrangement joins TRBV7-9 to TRBJ2-7; 12 bases line up with TRBD2. CDR1 and CDR2 (germline): SEHNR, FQNEAQ (reference sequence). Trimming cost V 4 bases and J 2 bases; bases outside gene matches: 3. The CDR3 contains 15 residues. The CDR3 nucleotides are TGTGCCAGCAGCTCCCGGACTAGCGGGGCCTACGAGCAGTACTTC. Amino acid sequence: CASSSRTSGAYEQYF.

V is TRBV6-1 and J is TRBJ1-1; D is unresolved. The CDR3 spans 13 residues. Trimming stripped 4 bases from V and 6 bases from J, with 12 bases between. From germline, CDR1 is MNHNS and CDR2 SASEGT. The CDR3: CASSARASPEAFF. The CDR3 DNA is TGTGCCAGCAGTGCGAGGGCGTCCCCTGAAGCTTTCTTT.

The chain has TRBV4-2 and TRBJ1-1; D gene unclear. V was trimmed by 4 bases and J by 1 base, leaving 13 bases between them. The CDR3 consists of 15 residues. The germline CDR1 and CDR2 sequences are LGHNA and YNFKEQ. The CDR3 sequence: CASSLDAGRNTEAFF. The CDR3 DNA follows: TGTGCCAGCAGCCTAGACGCCGGCCGGAACACTGAAGCTTTCTTT.

J is TRBJ1-5 and V is TRBV7-6, with 9 positions matching TRBD1. Germline values: CDR1 SGHVS, CDR2 FNYEAQ. CDR3 length: 13 amino acids. With V trimmed by 4 bases and J by 8 bases, 3 bases remained unmatched. CDR3 region: CASSSDRGEPQHF. Written as DNA, the CDR3 is TGTGCCAGCAGCTCGGACAGGGGTGAGCCCCAGCATTTT.

The chain couples TRBV7-2 to TRBJ1-1; 7 bases are a match to TRBD1. Germline loops: CDR1 SGHTA, CDR2 FQGNSA. The length of the CDR3 is 12 residues. Germline trimming cut 2 bases from V and 6 bases from J; bases unmatched to any gene: 0. CDR3 sequence: CASSLTGAEAFF. The CDR3 bases are TGTGCCAGCAGCTTAACAGGGGCTGAAGCTTTCTTT.

This clonotype has a count of ten or more. The chain uses TRBV6-1 and TRBJ2-6; 10 bases are shared with TRBD1. V trimming: 6 bases; J trimming: 2 bases; junction bases outside the gene matches: 1. The length of the CDR3 is 15 residues. The germline CDR1 and CDR2 sequences are MNHNS and SASEGT. CDR3 amino acids: CASSGQGAGANVLTF. The CDR3 DNA follows: TGTGCCAGCAGCGGACAGGGGGCTGGGGCCAACGTCCTGACTTTC.

The gene calls are TRBV7-2 and TRBJ1-1, with no clear D. Germline V lookup: CDR1 SGHTA, CDR2 FQGNSA. The CDR3 extends over 17 amino acids. Trimming removed 2 bases at V and 1 base at J, with 17 bases between. The CDR3 sequence: CASSLPLLGTSNTEAFF. The CDR3 DNA reads as TGTGCCAGCAGCTTACCCTTGCTGGGAACTTCGAACACTGAAGCTTTCTTT.

The table lists this clonotype with a count of one. The chain combines TRBV6-5 with TRBJ1-1; D might be TRBD1 (6 bases). Germline-derived CDR1 and CDR2 are MNHEY and SVGAGI. The ends were cut back, 7 bases at V and 1 base at J, with 10 bases in the middle. The length of the CDR3 is 13 residues. In DNA form, the CDR3 reads TGTGCCAGCAAACAGGGATCGAACACTGAAGCTTTCTTT. It codes for CASKQGSNTEAFF.